These 12 T cell receptor beta chains were sequenced from one sample in a study of blood T cell repertoires in COVID-19. Sequencing was performed with immunoSEQ multiplex PCR; in TCRdb, only in-frame clones are kept and a portion is missing. The data hold some 230,000 clones, with roughly 84% observed a single time. Sequencing input: peripheral blood. The source of these receptors is a man in his forties or fifties who had recovered from COVID-19.

The V and J genes are TRBV7-6 and TRBJ2-1; 8 bases fit TRBD2. Germline CDR1 and CDR2: SGHVS and FNYEAQ. The CDR3 has 16 residues. With V trimmed by 2 bases and J by 1 base, 4 bases remained unmatched. CDR3 sequence reads: CASSLWSGSSYNEQFF. The CDR3 DNA follows: TGTGCCAGCAGCTTATGGAGCGGGAGTTCCTACAATGAGCAGTTCTTC.

The chain joins TRBV10-2 to TRBJ2-7; TRBD1 agrees at 9 bases. This CDR3 spans 15 amino acids. With 6 bases clipped from V and 2 bases from J, the junction kept 8 bases outside the gene matches. CDR1 is WSHSY, CDR2 SAAADI, per germline. The CDR3 sequence: CASSPRTGVTYEQYF. The CDR3 DNA reads TGCGCCAGCAGCCCCCGGACAGGGGTGACCTACGAGCAGTACTTC.

V and J are TRBV11-2 and TRBJ1-6; 7 nucleotides agree with TRBD1. Germline V gene lookup returns CDR1 SGHAT and CDR2 FQNNGV. The length of the CDR3 is 15 residues. J was trimmed by 6 bases and V by 5 bases; bases with no gene match: 7. The CDR3 DNA reads TGTGCCAGCAGCCCCGACAGGGTTGGTAATTCACCCCTCCACTTT. This codes for CASSPDRVGNSPLHF.

This clone was found a few times. The CDR3 loop reads CASRLDRVIGETQYF. In nucleotides, the CDR3 is TGCGCCAGCAGATTAGACAGGGTCATTGGAGAGACCCAGTACTTC. V usage is TRBV5-1 and J usage is TRBJ2-5, with TRBD1 matching over 7 bases. This CDR3 is built from 15 residues. Germline assignment: CDR1 SGHRS and CDR2 YFSETQ. The V and J ends lost 5 bases and 4 bases, in that order; junction bases with no gene match: 11. Full variable domain (rest looked up from reference TRBV5-1 and TRBJ2-5): KAGVTQTPRYLIKTRGQQVTLSCSPISGHRSVSWYQQTPGQGLQFLFEYFSETQRNKGNFPGRFSGRQFSNSRSEMNVSTLELGDSALYLCASRLDRVIGETQYFGPGTRLLVL.

The rearrangement joins TRBV27 to TRBJ2-1; 14 nucleotides line up with TRBD2. The CDR3 contains 17 residues. The germline gives CDR1 MNHEY, CDR2 SMNVEV (reference sequence). The ends lost 6 bases at V and 7 bases at J; junction bases unmatched: 11. The CDR3 is CASSSLGTSGRENEQFF. The DNA of the CDR3 is TGTGCCAGCAGCTCTCTAGGGACTAGCGGGAGAGAGAATGAGCAGTTCTTC.

The CDR3, as DNA: TGTGCCAGCAGCCAAGTTCACAGGGGGCGGGCGAATGGGAACACTGAAGCTTTCTTT. Its protein is CASSQVHRGRANGNTEAFF. The V and J genes are TRBV3-1 (or the pseudogene TRBV3-2) and TRBJ1-1; the match to TRBD1 covers 9 bases. The CDR3 totals 19 residues. Germline CDR1 reads LGHDT; CDR2 reads YNNKEL (reference sequence). The J segment lost 1 base and the V segment lost 1 base, leaving 13 bases of the junction unmatched.

V usage is TRBV30 and J usage is TRBJ2-3; maybe TRBD2 (5 bases). The CDR3 loop spans 12 amino acids. V was shortened by 2 bases and J by 8 bases, with 11 bases between the two germline ends. Germline V gene data show CDR1 as GTSNPN and CDR2 as SVGIG (reference sequence). The CDR3 loop is CAWSSGVGTQYF. The CDR3 nucleotides are TGTGCCTGGAGTTCCGGGGTGGGTACGCAGTATTTT.

This chain links TRBV7-9 with TRBJ2-3, with TRBD1 identical over 7 bases. V lost 4 bases to trimming and J lost 2 bases; unmatched junction nucleotides: 9. CDR3 length equals 16 residues. CDR1 and CDR2 (germline): SEHNR, FQNEAQ (reference sequence). The CDR3 sequence: CASSSYRGADTDTQYF. CDR3 nucleotide sequence: TGTGCCAGCAGCTCCTACAGGGGCGCTGACACAGATACGCAGTATTTT.

The rearrangement joins TRBV10-3 to TRBJ2-4, with TRBD2 identical over 7 bases. Germline CDR1 is ENHRY and CDR2 is SYGVKD. V lost 0 bases to trimming and J lost 8 bases; unmatched junction nucleotides: 4. CDR3 length equals 14 residues. CDR3 loop: CAISESGREYIQYF. As DNA, the CDR3 is TGTGCCATCAGTGAGTCGGGGAGGGAGTACATTCAGTACTTC.

This sequence joins TRBV28 and TRBJ2-2, with D possibly being TRBD2 (6 bases). The V gene's germline CDR1 is MDHEN and CDR2 SYDVKM. Between the trimmed V and J ends, which lost 8 bases and 4 bases, there was a span of 17 bases. The CDR3 extends over 15 amino acids. Written as DNA, the CDR3 is TGTGCCAGCCAGGCGTACGGGAGTGGCACCGGGGAGCTGTTTTTT. Translating it yields CASQAYGSGTGELFF.

A single count supports this clone. V is TRBV12-3 or TRBV12-4 and J is TRBJ2-7; 10 nucleotides match TRBD1. With 6 bases clipped from V and 3 bases from J, the junction kept 2 bases outside the gene matches. This CDR3 has 13 residues. The CDR3 loop is CASSWTGGYEQYF. The CDR3, as DNA: TGTGCCAGCAGCTGGACAGGGGGCTACGAGCAGTACTTC.

This clone appeared once. The V and J genes are TRBV27 and TRBJ2-7; unclear D gene. V was shortened by 3 bases and J by 5 bases, with 5 bases between the two germline ends. Germline CDR1 is MNHEY and CDR2 is SMNVEV (reference sequence). The CDR3 spans 11 residues. DNA of the CDR3: TGTGCCAGCAGTTTCGGTGACGAGCAGTACTTC. As protein: CASSFGDEQYF.